A selection of T cell receptor beta chains follows, all from one sample in a study of T cell responses to AZD1222 COVID-19 vaccine. Some clones are missing from TCRdb's copy, which holds only in-frame ones; the method was immunoSEQ multiplex PCR. The sample records 150,000 or so clones, 80% to 90% being singletons. Sequencing used peripheral blood, obtained on day 0 of AZD1222 vaccination. These receptors were taken from an adult in good health. The CDR3 runs from the conserved cysteine through the conserved F or W. The order of the fields is J gene, V gene, clone size, D gene, CDR3 protein, CDR3 DNA. The D gene is left open where the match is weak. The listing skips clone size in some rows; elsewhere it reads once, few, many or a size class.

>TRBJ2-3|TRBV5-1|.|.
CASSSGTLTDTQYF
TGCGCCAGCAGCTCCGGGACACTCACAGATACGCAGTATTTT
>TRBJ1-4|TRBV10-2|.|.
CASSRGTAYDEKLFF
TGCGCCAGCAGCCGGGGGACGGCCTACGATGAAAAACTGTTTTTT
>TRBJ1-1|TRBV6-4|.|.
CASSSGAPRTEAFF
TGTGCCAGCAGTTCAGGGGCGCCGAGGACTGAAGCTTTCTTT
>TRBJ2-2|TRBV18|.|TRBD2
CASSPRTSGGNTGELFF
TGTGCCAGCTCACCCAGGACTAGCGGGGGGAACACCGGGGAGCTGTTTTTT
>TRBJ2-4|TRBV28|.|.
CASILGGVPLVAKNIQYF
TGTGCCAGCATCCTAGGGGGGGTCCCGCTGGTAGCCAAAAACATTCAGTACTTC
>TRBJ1-2|TRBV24-1|.|.
CATSDFHGGGYTF
TGTGCCACCAGTGATTTCCATGGGGGTGGCTACACCTTC
>TRBJ2-5|TRBV10-1|once|TRBD2
CASSEGQGGRETQYF
TGCGCCAGTAGTGAGGGGCAGGGAGGGCGTGAGACCCAGTACTTC
>TRBJ1-6|TRBV28|.|.
CAVQRDRNNSPLHF
TGTGCTGTACAGAGGGACCGAAATAATTCACCCCTCCACTTT
>TRBJ2-7|TRBV2|.|TRBD2
CASSALAVSSYEQYF
TGTGCCAGCAGCGCCCTAGCGGTAAGCTCCTACGAGCAGTACTTC
>TRBJ1-4|TRBV2|.|TRBD1
CASSDRGRIEKLFF
TGTGCCAGCAGCGACAGGGGGCGGATAGAAAAACTGTTTTTT
>TRBJ1-1|TRBV6-5|.|TRBD1
CASSPDRANTEAFF
TGTGCCAGCAGTCCCGACAGGGCTAACACTGAAGCTTTCTTT
>TRBJ2-5|TRBV29-1|few|.
CSVDLAAETQYF
TGCAGCGTTGATTTGGCTGCCGAGACCCAGTACTTC
>TRBJ1-1|TRBV3-1/TRBV3-2|.|TRBD1
CASSQIRRTGGNTEAFF
TGTGCCAGCAGCCAAATCCGACGGACAGGGGGAAACACTGAAGCTTTCTTT
>TRBJ1-1|TRBV18|.|.
CASSPRLLDTEAFF
TGTGCCAGCTCACCACGGTTGCTCGACACTGAAGCTTTCTTT
>TRBJ2-4|TRBV5-8|.|.
CASSLVTSLYF
TGTGCCAGCAGCTTAGTCACTAGTCTGTACTTC
>TRBJ2-5|TRBV7-9|once|TRBD2
CASSLVRGSQETQYF
TGTGCCAGCAGCTTAGTTCGCGGGAGCCAAGAGACCCAGTACTTC
>TRBJ1-3|TRBV10-1|.|.
CASSDGGTSGNTIYF
TGCGCCAGCAGTGATGGGGGAACGAGTGGAAACACCATATATTTT
>TRBJ2-5|TRBV28|.|.
CASSSLAEYQETQYF
TGTGCCAGCAGTTCACTAGCAGAGTACCAAGAGACCCAGTACTTC
>TRBJ1-5|TRBV19|.|.
CASSIASGHQPQHF
TGTGCCAGTAGTATAGCGTCTGGCCATCAGCCCCAGCATTTT
>TRBJ2-1|TRBV10-1|.|TRBD2
CASYETGLAGFNEQFF
TGCGCCAGCTATGAAACGGGACTAGCGGGATTCAATGAGCAGTTCTTC
>TRBJ2-2|TRBV5-1|.|.
CASSPDGGPNTGELFF
TGCGCCAGCAGCCCGGATGGGGGCCCGAACACCGGGGAGCTGTTTTTT
>TRBJ2-1|TRBV11-1|.|TRBD1
CASSYGGTGKSNEQFF
TGTGCCAGCAGCTACGGGGGGACAGGGAAGAGCAATGAGCAGTTCTTC
>TRBJ1-1|TRBV9|.|.
CASSVAEGVKAFF
TGTGCCAGCAGCGTAGCTGAGGGGGTGAAGGCTTTCTTT
>TRBJ2-3|TRBV30|.|.
CAWSVLGPLRKAPDTQYF
TGTGCCTGGAGTGTACTAGGTCCACTCAGAAAGGCCCCAGATACGCAGTATTTT
>TRBJ2-7|TRBV19|.|TRBD2
CASSIGAGTYEQYF
TGTGCCAGTAGTATAGGAGCGGGAACGTACGAGCAGTACTTC
>TRBJ1-3|TRBV18|.|.
CASSPRALMDGNTIYF
TGTGCCAGCTCCCCCCGAGCTCTGATGGATGGAAACACCATATATTTT